This TCR beta chain was recorded in a study of persistence of HIV-infected CD4 T cells. Study-level information: Suppressive ART had lasted a median of around 8 years.

Stimulation used about 9.5 ug/mL lysate from CMV-infected fibroblasts. Memory cells lacking CD40L and CD69 with high CD45RO were sorted. The libraries were made with immunoSEQ version 4 in survey mode. The assay was immunoSEQ multiplex PCR, and TCRdb's table has in-frame clones only and misses some. The sample holds fewer than 40,000 clones, around 76% seen once. This CDR3 is built from 13 residues. CDR1 and CDR2 (germline): SQVTM, ANQGSEA. V was clipped by 7 bases and J by 0 bases, with 12 bases between them. Comments on this clone: Its antigen remains unidentified.

V is TRBV29-1 and J is TRBJ1-1; D uncertain. This clonotype was sampled from an adult woman with HIV who was CMV-seropositive. The input for sequencing was CD4+ T cells sorted from PBMCs after roughly 18-hour stimulation, taken from a patient who received antiretroviral therapy. The CDR3 bases are TGCAGCGCCCTCTCGAGACTGAACACTGAAGCTTTCTTT. It codes for CSALSRLNTEAFF.